The present T cell receptor beta chain was sequenced within a study of blood T cell repertoires in COVID-19. Study-wide background: Donors in the United States, Italy and Spain gave samples during acute or convalescent COVID-19.

V shed 4 bases and J 1 base; nucleotides not matched to a gene: 10. The CDR3 runs to 17 residues. Germline-derived CDR1 and CDR2 are SGHAT and FQNNGV. Some clones are missing from TCRdb's copy, which holds only in-frame ones; the method was immunoSEQ multiplex PCR. The repertoire consists of around 200,000 clones, with approximately 85% occurring once and the leading ten covering about 5%. Sequencing was done on a sample of peripheral blood. The chain employs TRBV11-2 and TRBJ2-7, with 10 bases that match TRBD2. This clonotype originated in a woman of 80 years or more with acute or convalescent COVID-19. As DNA, the CDR3 is TGTGCCAGCAGCTCAAACACCCTAGCGGGAGATTCCTACGAGCAGTACTTC. Its protein is CASSSNTLAGDSYEQYF.